This entry lists 6 T cell receptor beta chains sequenced from one sample in a study of T-cell reconstitution after alpha-beta-depleted transplantation in children. A library of TCRbeta sequences, prepared with unique molecular identifiers, was generated. TCRdb itself ran the PCR reads through MiXCR, one entry per CDR3 protein. The repertoire holds roughly 30,000 distinct CDR3 sequences, with under 8% as singletons. Study-level findings and limits: Alpha-beta T cells about two months after transplant reportedly derived from several hundred expanded graft clones.

Antigens for these TCRs are unknown. The sequenced sample was peripheral blood, obtained 60 days after TCRalphabeta/CD19-depleted stem cell transplant. These receptors all stem from a child younger than two who had a stem cell transplant for acute myeloid leukemia, so the T cells may come from the graft donor.

This clonotype was counted ten times or more. The V and J genes are TRBV10-3 and TRBJ2-3; D perhaps matches TRBD2 (6 bases). Trimming stripped 11 bases from V and 4 bases from J, with 19 bases between. CDR3 size: 14 residues. Germline V gives CDR1 ENHRY, CDR2 SYGVKD. CDR3 amino acids: CASTHRPGADTQYF. CDR3 DNA: TGTGCCTCTACTCACAGACCGGGGGCAGATACGCAGTATTTT.

At least ten counts were recorded for this clonotype. The V gene is TRBV12-3 or TRBV12-4, the J gene TRBJ1-1; no clear D gene. The length of the CDR3 is 14 residues. Trimming took 0 bases from V and 5 from J, leaving 10 bases between them. In nucleotides, the CDR3 is TGTGCCAGCAGTTTAGCCGGGAGAGGAACTGAAGCTTTCTTT. Translation gives CASSLAGRGTEAFF.

Many counts were recorded for this clonotype. The rearrangement joins TRBV7-2 to TRBJ2-7; 9 positions agree with TRBD1. The V gene's germline CDR1 is SGHTA and CDR2 FQGNSA. J lost 3 bases, V lost 4 bases, and 4 bases had no gene match. The CDR3 runs to 14 residues. Here the CDR3 DNA reads TGTGCCAGCAGCTCAGGACAGGGGCACTACGAGCAGTACTTC. Its translation is CASSSGQGHYEQYF.

This clonotype was recorded many times. The chain joins TRBV9 to TRBJ1-6, with D unresolved. Germline loops: CDR1 SGDLS, CDR2 YYNGEE. CDR3 length: 13 residues. V lost 0 bases and J 12 bases, leaving 10 bases between the germline ends. This CDR3 reads CASSVAPIIPLHF. The CDR3 DNA sequence: TGTGCCAGCAGCGTAGCCCCCATAATACCCCTCCACTTT.

This clonotype was seen a handful of times. The chain uses TRBV28 and TRBJ2-7; weak D call: TRBD2 (7 bases). The CDR3 spans 13 residues. The V end lost 7 bases, the J end lost 5 bases, and 15 bases lay between the germline ends. From germline, CDR1 is MDHEN and CDR2 SYDVKM. The chain's CDR3 is CASTPRGGHEQYF. CDR3 in DNA: TGTGCCAGCACCCCAAGGGGGGGCCACGAGCAGTACTTC.

Many counts were recorded for this clonotype. V and J are TRBV29-1 and TRBJ2-4, with a possible D match to TRBD2 (5 bases). V lost 1 base and J lost 4, with 14 bases in between. Germline V lookup: CDR1 SQVTM, CDR2 ANQGSEA. This CDR3 comprises 15 residues. CDR3: CSVEAPRGLKNIQYF. The CDR3 bases are TGCAGCGTTGAAGCGCCGAGAGGGTTAAAAAACATTCAGTACTTC.